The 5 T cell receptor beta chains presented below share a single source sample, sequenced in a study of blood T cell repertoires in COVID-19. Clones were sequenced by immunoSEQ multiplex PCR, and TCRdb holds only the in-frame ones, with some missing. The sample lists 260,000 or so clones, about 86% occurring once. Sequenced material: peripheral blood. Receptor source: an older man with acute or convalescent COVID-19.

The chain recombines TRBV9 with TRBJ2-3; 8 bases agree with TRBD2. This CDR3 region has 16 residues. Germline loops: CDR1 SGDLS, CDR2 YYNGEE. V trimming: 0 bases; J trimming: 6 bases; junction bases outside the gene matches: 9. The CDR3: CASSVDSGINSDTQYF. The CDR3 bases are TGTGCCAGCAGCGTAGATAGCGGGATCAATTCGGATACGCAGTATTTT. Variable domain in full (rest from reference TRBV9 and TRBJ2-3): DSGVTQTPKHLITATGQRVTLRCSPRSGDLSVYWYQQSLDQGLQFLIQYYNGEERAKGNILERFSAQQFPDLHSELNLSSLELGDSALYFCASSVDSGINSDTQYFGPGTRLTVL.

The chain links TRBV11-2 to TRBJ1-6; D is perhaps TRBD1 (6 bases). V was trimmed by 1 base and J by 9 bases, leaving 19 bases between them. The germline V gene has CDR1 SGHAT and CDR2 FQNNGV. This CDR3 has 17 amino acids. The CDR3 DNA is TGTGCCAGCAGCTTAGTCAGGGGATCGTCCGTGAGTTCACCCCTCCACTTT. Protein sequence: CASSLVRGSSVSSPLHF.

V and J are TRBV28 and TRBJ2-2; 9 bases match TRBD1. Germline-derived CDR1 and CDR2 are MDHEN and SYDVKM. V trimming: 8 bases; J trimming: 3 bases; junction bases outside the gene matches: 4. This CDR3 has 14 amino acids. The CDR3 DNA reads TGTGCCAGCCAGGGACAGGGTGACACCGGGGAGCTGTTTTTT. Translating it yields CASQGQGDTGELFF.

This chain's CDR3 is CASSEAGPQETQYF. The CDR3, as DNA: TGCGCCAGCAGTGAAGCAGGGCCCCAAGAGACCCAGTACTTC. The chain employs TRBV10-2 and TRBJ2-5; D is perhaps TRBD1 (5 bases). Germline-derived CDR1 and CDR2 are WSHSY and SAAADI. Trimming took off 3 bases at V and 1 base at J, with 9 bases between the two ends. CDR3 length: 14 residues.

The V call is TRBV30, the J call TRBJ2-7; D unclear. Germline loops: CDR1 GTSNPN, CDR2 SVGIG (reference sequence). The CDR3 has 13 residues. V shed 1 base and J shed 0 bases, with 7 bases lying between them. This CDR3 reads CAWSGAGSYEQYF. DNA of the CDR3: TGTGCCTGGAGTGGGGCCGGCTCCTACGAGCAGTACTTC. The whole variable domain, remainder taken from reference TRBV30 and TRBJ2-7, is SQTIHQWPATLVQPVGSPLSLECTVEGTSNPNLYWYRQAAGRGLQLLFYSVGIGQISSEVPQNLSASRPQDRQFILSSKKLLLSDSGFYLCAWSGAGSYEQYFGPGTRLTVT.